Below, one T cell receptor (beta chain) is given with its context. This clonotype occurred a few times. It has no known antigen specificity. Base qualities are missing; no much larger clone stands one base away. Sequencing was performed on an Illumina NovaSeq 6000. TCRalpha and TCRbeta cDNA libraries were constructed by 5'RACE with constant-segment primers, with sample barcodes and unique molecular identifiers being introduced. RNA was extracted from every sample with Trizol reagent. Amplification of the libraries took two PCR steps, and the second step added a second sample barcode plus Illumina TruSeq adapters. The libraries were sequenced on an Illumina NovaSeq using 2 x 150 bp paired-end reads. The authors' analysis ran thus. Demultiplexing of reads and collapsing into UMI-guided consensus sequences were performed with migec v1.2.7. Using mixcr v2.1.11, the UMI consensuses were aligned to TRA and TRB V and J templates and assembled into clonotypes. A clonotype was counted as expanded or contracted only if both edgeR and NoisET called the change significant, with noise models trained on biological replicates. edgeR calls used a false discovery rate-adjusted p below 0.01 and a log2 fold-change threshold of 1. As an exploratory analysis of dynamics, max-normalized trajectories of the 1000 most abundant clonotypes were examined with PCA combined with hierarchical clustering. Separately sequenced CD4+ and CD8+ repertoires were used to assign the CD4 or CD8 phenotype of responding clones. The raw public reads went through TCRdb reprocessing: fastp at Q25, MiXCR clone calling, in-frame beta chains kept. Every CDR3 protein is listed once, alongside the most common genes and DNA of its rows. TCRdb's processing, not the study's, gives the V and J calls here. This sample gives a few hundred thousand distinct CDR3 sequences in total; roughly a fifth of them show up just once. The top ten constitute 21% of the sample.

From the cysteine through the phenylalanine, the CDR3 covers 15 amino acids. The only DNA kept is the CDR3, 45 bases in frame from the first base. For this chain, trimming is 7 bases at the V end and 8 bases at the J end, and the number of junction bases without a gene match is 14. This specimen comes from a study of T-cell memory formation after mild COVID-19 (dated by TCRdb to the early 2020s). The study in broad terms: Most TCR sequence clusters were specific to one of the two donors. T-cell clones expanding and contracting after mild COVID-19 in two donors were tracked by longitudinal TCRalpha and TCRbeta repertoire sequencing. Two young, previously healthy adult volunteers, one female and one male, were included in the cohort.

PBMCs were isolated by Ficoll-Paque density gradient centrifugation. Results the study describes overall, beyond this receptor: From day 15 to 85, contracting clones showed balanced CD4/CD8 phenotypes, whereas a second wave of clones that expanded from day 15 to 37 leaned towards CD4+. Contracting CD4+ clones were found mainly in CM and EM memory subsets, while CD8+ clones were enriched in EMRA. The detection of some responding clones in pre-infection memory suggests that pre-existing cross-reactive memory T cells joined the SARS-CoV-2 response. SARS-CoV-2 specificity was not confirmed for the second-wave clones peaking on day 37. Only a couple of mild cases were covered in the study, and larger cohorts including severe cases with pre-infection samples were considered necessary.

The sample taken for sequencing was PBMCs or a T cell subset sorted from them (not recorded which). The TCR originated in a man between 18 and 29 years old who had mild COVID-19 (a few samples of this study predate the infection). The sample titles of this study are shuffled in the database, so cell type and time point are left out; the donor was told from shared clones. The sequence is built from TRBV12-3 or TRBV12-4 and TRBJ2-1, with 7 bases aligning to TRBD1. Read as DNA, the sequence is TGTGCCAGCAATTCAATGGGACAGCGAGGCGATGAGCAGTTCTTC. This gives the protein CASNSMGQRGDEQFF.